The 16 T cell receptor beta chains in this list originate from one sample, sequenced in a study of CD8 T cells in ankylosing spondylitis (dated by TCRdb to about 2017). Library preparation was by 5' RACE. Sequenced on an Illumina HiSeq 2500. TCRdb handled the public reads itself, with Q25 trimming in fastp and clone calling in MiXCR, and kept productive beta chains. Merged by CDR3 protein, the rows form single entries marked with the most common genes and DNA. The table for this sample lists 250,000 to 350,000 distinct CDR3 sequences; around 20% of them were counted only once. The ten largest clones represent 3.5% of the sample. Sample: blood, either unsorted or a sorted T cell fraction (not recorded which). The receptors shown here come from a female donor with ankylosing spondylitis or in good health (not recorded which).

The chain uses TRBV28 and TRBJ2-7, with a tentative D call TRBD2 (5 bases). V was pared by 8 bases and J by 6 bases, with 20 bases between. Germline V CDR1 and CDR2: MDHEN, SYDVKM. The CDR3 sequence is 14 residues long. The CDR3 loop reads CASWRGHTSGEQYF. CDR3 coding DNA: TGTGCCAGCTGGCGCGGGCATACGTCTGGCGAGCAGTACTTC.

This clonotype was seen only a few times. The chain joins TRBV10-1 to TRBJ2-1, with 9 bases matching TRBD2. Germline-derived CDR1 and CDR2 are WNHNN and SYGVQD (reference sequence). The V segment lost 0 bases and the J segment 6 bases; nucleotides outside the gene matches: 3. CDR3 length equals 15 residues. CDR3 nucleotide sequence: TGCGCCAGCAGTGAGTCCGGACTAGCGACCAATGAGCAGTTCTTC. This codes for CASSESGLATNEQFF.

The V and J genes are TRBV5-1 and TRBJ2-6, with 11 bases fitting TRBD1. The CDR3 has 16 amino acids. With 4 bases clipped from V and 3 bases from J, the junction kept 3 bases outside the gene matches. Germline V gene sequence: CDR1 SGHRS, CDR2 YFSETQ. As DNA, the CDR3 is TGCGCCAGCAGCGGGACAGGGGGGAATGGGGCCAACGTCCTGACTTTC. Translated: CASSGTGGNGANVLTF.

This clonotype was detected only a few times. CDR3 sequence (DNA): TGTGCCAGCAGCGTTAGCGGGAGTGGGCAAGAGACCCAGTACTTC. Amino acid sequence: CASSVSGSGQETQYF. The chain uses TRBV9 and TRBJ2-5; 9 bases fit TRBD2. The CDR3 contains 15 residues. CDR1 SGDLS and CDR2 YYNGEE come from the germline V gene. Trimming cost V 2 bases and J 2 bases; bases outside gene matches: 4.

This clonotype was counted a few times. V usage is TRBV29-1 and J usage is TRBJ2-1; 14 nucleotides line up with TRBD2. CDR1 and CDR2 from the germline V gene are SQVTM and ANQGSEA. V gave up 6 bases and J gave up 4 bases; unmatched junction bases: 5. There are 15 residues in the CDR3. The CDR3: CSVRTSGRSYNEQFF. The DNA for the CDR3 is TGCAGCGTCCGGACTAGCGGGAGGTCATACAATGAGCAGTTCTTC.

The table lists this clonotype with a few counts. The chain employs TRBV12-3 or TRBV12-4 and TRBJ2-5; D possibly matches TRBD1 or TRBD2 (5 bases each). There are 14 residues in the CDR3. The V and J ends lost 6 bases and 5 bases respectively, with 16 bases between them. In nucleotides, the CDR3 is TGTGCCAGCAGCCCTAAGGGACCCGGGGAGACCCAGTACTTC. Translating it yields CASSPKGPGETQYF.

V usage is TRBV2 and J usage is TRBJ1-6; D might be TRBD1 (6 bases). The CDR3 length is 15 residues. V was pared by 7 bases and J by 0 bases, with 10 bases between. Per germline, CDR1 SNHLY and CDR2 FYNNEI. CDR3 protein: CASNRESSYNSPLHF. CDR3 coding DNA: TGTGCCAGCAACAGGGAAAGCTCCTATAATTCACCCCTCCACTTT.

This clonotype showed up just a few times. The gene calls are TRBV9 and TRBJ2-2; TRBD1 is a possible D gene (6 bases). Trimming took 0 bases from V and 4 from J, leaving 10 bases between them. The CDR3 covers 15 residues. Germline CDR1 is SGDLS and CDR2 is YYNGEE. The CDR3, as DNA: TGTGCCAGCAGCGTAGACAGGGTCGCCACCGGGGAGCTGTTTTTT. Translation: CASSVDRVATGELFF.

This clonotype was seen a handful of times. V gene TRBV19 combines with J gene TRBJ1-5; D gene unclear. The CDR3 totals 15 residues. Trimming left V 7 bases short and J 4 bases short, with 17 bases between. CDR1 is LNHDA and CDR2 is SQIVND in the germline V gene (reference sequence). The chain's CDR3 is CASKEGPRENQPQHF. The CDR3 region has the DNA TGTGCCAGTAAGGAGGGTCCAAGGGAAAATCAGCCCCAGCATTTT.

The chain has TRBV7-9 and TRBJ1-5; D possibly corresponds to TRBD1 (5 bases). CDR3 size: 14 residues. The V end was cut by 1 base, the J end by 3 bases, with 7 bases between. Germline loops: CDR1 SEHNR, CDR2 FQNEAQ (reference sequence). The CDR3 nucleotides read TGTGCCAGCAGCTTAGGGACAAACAATCAGCCCCAGCATTTT. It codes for CASSLGTNNQPQHF.

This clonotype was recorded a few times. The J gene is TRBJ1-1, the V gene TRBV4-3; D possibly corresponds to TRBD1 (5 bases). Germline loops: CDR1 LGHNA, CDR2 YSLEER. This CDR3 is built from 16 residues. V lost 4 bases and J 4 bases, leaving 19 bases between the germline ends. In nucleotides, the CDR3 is TGCGCCAGCAGCCTGTCACTACAGGCGATGGGCACTGAAGCTTTCTTT. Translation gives CASSLSLQAMGTEAFF.

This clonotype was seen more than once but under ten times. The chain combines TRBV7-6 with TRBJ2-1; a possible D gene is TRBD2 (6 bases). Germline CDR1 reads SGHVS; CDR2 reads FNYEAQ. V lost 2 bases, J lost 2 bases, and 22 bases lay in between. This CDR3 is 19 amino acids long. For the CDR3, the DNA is TGTGCCAGCAGCTTATCGGGCGGGATCACCGCCTCCCCCTACAATGAGCAGTTCTTC. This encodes CASSLSGGITASPYNEQFF.

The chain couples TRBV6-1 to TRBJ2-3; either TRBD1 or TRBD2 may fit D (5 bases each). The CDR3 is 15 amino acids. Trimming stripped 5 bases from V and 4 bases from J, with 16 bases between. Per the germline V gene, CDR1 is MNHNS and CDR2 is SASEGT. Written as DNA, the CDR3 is TGTGCCAGCAGTCCGGGTTGGGGGAGCCCAGATACGCAGTATTTT. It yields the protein CASSPGWGSPDTQYF.

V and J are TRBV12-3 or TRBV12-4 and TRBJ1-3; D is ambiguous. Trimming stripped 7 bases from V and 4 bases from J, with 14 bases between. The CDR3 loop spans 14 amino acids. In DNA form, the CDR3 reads TGTGCCAGCAAGGCAAACGAGGAGGGAAACACCATATATTTT. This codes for CASKANEEGNTIYF.

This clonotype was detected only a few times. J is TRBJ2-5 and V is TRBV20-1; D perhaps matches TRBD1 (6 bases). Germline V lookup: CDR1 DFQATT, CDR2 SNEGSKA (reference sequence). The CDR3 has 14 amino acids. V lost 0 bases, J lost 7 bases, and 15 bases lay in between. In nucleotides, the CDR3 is TGCAGTGCTAGAGATCCTGGCGAAGGGGGGACCCAGTACTTC. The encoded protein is CSARDPGEGGTQYF.

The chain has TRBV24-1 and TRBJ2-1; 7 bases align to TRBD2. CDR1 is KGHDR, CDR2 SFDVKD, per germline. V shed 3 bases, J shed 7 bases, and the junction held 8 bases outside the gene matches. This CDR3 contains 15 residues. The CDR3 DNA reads TGTGCCACCAGTGATGGGGGGGAGGAGCGAAATGAGCAGTTCTTC. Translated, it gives CATSDGGEERNEQFF.